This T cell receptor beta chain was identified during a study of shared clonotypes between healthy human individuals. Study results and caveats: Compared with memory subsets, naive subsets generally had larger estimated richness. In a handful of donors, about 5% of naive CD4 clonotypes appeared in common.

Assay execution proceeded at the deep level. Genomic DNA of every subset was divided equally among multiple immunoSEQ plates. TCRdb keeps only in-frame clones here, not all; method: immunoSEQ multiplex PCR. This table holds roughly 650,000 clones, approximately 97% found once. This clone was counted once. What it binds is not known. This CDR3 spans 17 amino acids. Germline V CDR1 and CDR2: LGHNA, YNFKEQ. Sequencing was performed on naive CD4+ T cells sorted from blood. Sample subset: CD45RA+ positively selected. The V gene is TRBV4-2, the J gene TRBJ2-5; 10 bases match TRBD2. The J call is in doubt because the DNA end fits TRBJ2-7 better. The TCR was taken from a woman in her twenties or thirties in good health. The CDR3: CASSQEGGRTSGYEQYF. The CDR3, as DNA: TGTGCCAGCAGCCAAGAAGGCGGCAGGACTAGCGGCTACGAGCAGTACTTC.